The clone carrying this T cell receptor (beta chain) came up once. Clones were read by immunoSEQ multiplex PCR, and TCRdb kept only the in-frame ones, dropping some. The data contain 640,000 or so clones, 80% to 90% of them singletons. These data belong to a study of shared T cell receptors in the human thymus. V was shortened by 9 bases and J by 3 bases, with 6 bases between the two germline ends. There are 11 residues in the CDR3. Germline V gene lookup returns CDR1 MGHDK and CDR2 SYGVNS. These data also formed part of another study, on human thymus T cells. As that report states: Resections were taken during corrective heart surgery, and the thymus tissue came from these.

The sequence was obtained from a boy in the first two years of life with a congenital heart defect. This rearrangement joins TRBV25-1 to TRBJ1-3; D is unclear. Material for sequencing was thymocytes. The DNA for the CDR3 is TGTGCCAGGGGCAATGGAAACACCATATATTTT. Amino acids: CARGNGNTIYF.